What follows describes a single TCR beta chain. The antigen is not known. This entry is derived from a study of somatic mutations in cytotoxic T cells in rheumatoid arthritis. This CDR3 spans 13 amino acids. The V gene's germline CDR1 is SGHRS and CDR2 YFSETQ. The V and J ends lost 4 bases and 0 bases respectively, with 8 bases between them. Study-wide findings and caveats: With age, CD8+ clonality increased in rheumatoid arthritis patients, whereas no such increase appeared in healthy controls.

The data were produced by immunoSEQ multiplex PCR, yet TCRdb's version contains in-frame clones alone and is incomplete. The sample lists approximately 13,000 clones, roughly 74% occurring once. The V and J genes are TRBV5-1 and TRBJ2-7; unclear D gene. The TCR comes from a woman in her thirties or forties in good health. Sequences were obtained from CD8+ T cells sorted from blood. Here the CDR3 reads CASSPRDSYEQYF. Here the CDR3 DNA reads TGCGCCAGCAGCCCGCGCGACTCCTACGAGCAGTACTTC.